A single count supports the clone carrying this T cell receptor beta chain. Its cognate antigen is unknown. This record belongs to a study of cytomegalovirus exposure and HLA in healthy donors. Study as a whole: An early data release held some 85 million unique TCRs from HLA-typed donors.

The PCR was carried out with 60 Vbeta primers and 13 Jbeta primers. Some clones are missing from TCRdb's copy, which holds only in-frame ones; the method was immunoSEQ multiplex PCR. Here the sample spans roughly 130,000 clones, roughly two thirds being singletons. Trimming took 0 bases from V and 3 from J, leaving 18 bases between them. From germline, CDR1 is MGHRA and CDR2 YSYEKL. This CDR3 has 17 residues. Whole-study findings and limits: For most TCR sequences rarity was the rule, although some public TCRs occurred in many donors. Immune exposure data for these donors was limited to CMV serostatus. As a later analysis showed, a missense DCLRE1C variant was linked to trimming of TCR beta V- and J-genes.

The V gene is TRBV4-1, the J gene TRBJ2-7; maybe TRBD2 (6 bases). Sequenced input: PBMCs. This clonotype originated in a man aged 25-45 years in good health and CMV-seropositive. CDR3 residues: CASSQDRRGLYFYEQYF. DNA for the CDR3: TGCGCCAGCAGCCAAGATCGTAGGGGACTTTACTTCTACGAGCAGTACTTC.